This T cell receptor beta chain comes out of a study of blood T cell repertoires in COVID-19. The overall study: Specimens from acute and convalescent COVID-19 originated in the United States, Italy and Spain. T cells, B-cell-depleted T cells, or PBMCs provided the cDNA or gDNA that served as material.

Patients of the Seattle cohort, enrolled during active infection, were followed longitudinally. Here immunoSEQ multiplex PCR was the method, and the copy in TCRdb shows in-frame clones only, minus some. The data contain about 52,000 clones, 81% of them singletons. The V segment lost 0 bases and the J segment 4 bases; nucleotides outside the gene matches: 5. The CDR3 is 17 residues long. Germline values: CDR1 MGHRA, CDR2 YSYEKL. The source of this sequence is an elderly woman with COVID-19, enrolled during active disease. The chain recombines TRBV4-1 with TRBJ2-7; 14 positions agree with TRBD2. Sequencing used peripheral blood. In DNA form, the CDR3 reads TGCGCCAGCAGCCAAGATGGGACTAGCGGGAGTTTTTACGAGCAGTACTTC. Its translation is CASSQDGTSGSFYEQYF.